These 28 T cell receptor beta chains originate from one sample sequenced in a study of cytotoxic CD8 clonotypes in ibrutinib-treated CLL. The protocol was immunoSEQ multiplex PCR, while the TCRdb copy is restricted to in-frame clones and leaves out a portion. The sample shows roughly 58,000 clones, roughly 54% of them seen only once. Sequenced here: PBMCs, sampled at disease progression, from a patient treated with ibrutinib. The source of these receptors is a human donor with chronic lymphocytic leukemia.

V and J are TRBV4-1 and TRBJ2-5, with a weak D call TRBD2 (6 bases). Trimming removed 2 bases at V and 5 bases at J, with 18 bases between. Germline V gene lookup returns CDR1 MGHRA and CDR2 YSYEKL. This CDR3 has 16 amino acids. DNA for the CDR3: TGCGCCAGCAGCCAAAAGGGGAAGGGAGGCGGCGAGACCCAGTACTTC. As protein: CASSQKGKGGGETQYF.

The chain recombines TRBV7-2 with TRBJ2-7; 9 bases fit TRBD2. Germline V gene data show CDR1 as SGHTA and CDR2 as FQGNSA. J gave up 5 bases and V 5 bases, and 7 bases lay outside the gene matches. This CDR3 is 14 amino acids long. CDR3 amino acids: CASSLSGRVDEQYF. The CDR3 nucleotides are TGTGCCAGCAGCCTTAGCGGGAGAGTGGACGAGCAGTACTTC.

The J gene is TRBJ2-2, the V gene TRBV2; no definite D call. CDR1 and CDR2 from the germline V gene are SNHLY and FYNNEI. V gave up 6 bases and J gave up 0 bases, with 17 bases separating them. The CDR3 runs 17 residues. The CDR3 region is CASSPWVGRSNTGELFF. CDR3 in DNA: TGTGCCAGCAGCCCCTGGGTGGGAAGATCGAACACCGGGGAGCTGTTTTTT. Drawing the rest from reference TRBV2 and TRBJ2-2, the complete variable domain is EPEVTQTPSHQVTQMGQEVILRCVPISNHLYFYWYRQILGQKVEFLVSFYNNEISEKSEIFDDQFSVERPDGSNFTLKIRSTKLEDSAMYFCASSPWVGRSNTGELFFGEGSRLTVL.

This clone turned up a few times. V gene TRBV14 combines with J gene TRBJ2-7; D remains unclear. CDR3 size: 11 residues. The ends were cut back, 6 bases at V and 3 bases at J, with 6 bases in the middle. The V gene's germline CDR1 is SGHDN and CDR2 FVKESK. The chain's CDR3 is CASSWGYEQYF. The CDR3 bases are TGTGCCAGCAGTTGGGGCTACGAGCAGTACTTC.

The V call is TRBV18, the J call TRBJ1-6; D is ambiguous. The ends were cut back, 3 bases at V and 3 bases at J, with 15 bases in the middle. The CDR3 loop spans 17 amino acids. Germline V CDR1 and CDR2: KGHSH, LQKENI. CDR3 sequence reads: CASSPLPRQSYNSPLHF. The CDR3 region has the DNA TGTGCCAGCTCACCTCTACCTAGGCAAAGCTATAATTCACCCCTCCACTTT.

This clone has just a few counts. The chain combines TRBV6-5 with TRBJ1-1; 7 nucleotides line up with TRBD1. Germline loops: CDR1 MNHEY, CDR2 SVGAGI. V was pared by 6 bases and J by 3 bases, with 7 bases of the junction left unmatched. CDR3 length: 14 residues. The CDR3 bases are TGTGCCAGCAGAGCCGGGACAGTATACACTGAAGCTTTCTTT. Its translation: CASRAGTVYTEAFF.

V is TRBV7-2 and J is TRBJ2-7; D is ambiguous. The V end was cut by 5 bases, the J end by 0 bases, with 17 bases between. Germline CDR1 and CDR2: SGHTA and FQGNSA. This CDR3 has 16 residues. The CDR3 loop is CASSPHARGSSYEQYF. For the CDR3, the DNA is TGTGCCAGCAGCCCCCACGCCAGAGGAAGCTCCTACGAGCAGTACTTC. Full variable domain (remainder filled in from reference TRBV7-2 and TRBJ2-7): GAGVSQSPSNKVTEKGKDVELRCDPISGHTALYWYRQSLGQGLEFLIYFQGNSAPDKSGLPSDRFSAERTGGSVSTLTIQRTQQEDSAVYLCASSPHARGSSYEQYFGPGTRLTVT.

The CDR3, as DNA: TGTGCAAGTCGAACAGGACAGGGTGAAAAACTGTTTTTT. Protein sequence: CASRTGQGEKLFF. The chain has TRBV12-2 and TRBJ1-4; the table names TRBD1, a call not compared with the DNA. TRBV12-2 is given as a pseudogene. The CDR3 covers 13 residues.

The V call is TRBV5-6, the J call TRBJ2-7; TRBD1 might be the D (6 bases). V was trimmed by 1 base and J by 5 bases, leaving 10 bases between them. Germline CDR1 and CDR2: SGHDT and YYEEEE. This CDR3 has 13 amino acids. This CDR3 is CASSLRPGDEQYF. The CDR3 bases are TGTGCCAGCAGCTTGAGGCCAGGGGACGAGCAGTACTTC.

The chain links TRBV21-1 to TRBJ1-1; TRBD1, the table's D call, lacks a check against the DNA. TRBV21-1 is a listed pseudogene. The CDR3 extends over 19 amino acids. The CDR3 loop reads CASSKADETQGSGHTEAFF. CDR3 sequence (DNA): TGTGCCAGCAGCAAAGCTGATGAAACCCAGGGGTCCGGTCACACTGAAGCTTTCTTT.

The chain uses TRBV7-2 and TRBJ2-1; no firm D call. Germline V gene sequence: CDR1 SGHTA, CDR2 FQGNSA. The CDR3 loop spans 14 amino acids. V lost 6 bases and J 12 bases, leaving 21 bases between the germline ends. The CDR3 nucleotides are TGTGCCAGCAGACAAACGACAACCCCCACTGGGCAGTTCTTC. Protein product: CASRQTTTPTGQFF.

This clone was seen more than once but under ten times. The chain uses TRBV6-1 and TRBJ2-7, with 11 bases identical to TRBD2. Per the germline V gene, CDR1 is MNHNS and CDR2 is SASEGT. The CDR3 consists of 15 residues. Losses at the gene ends were 6 bases for V and 0 bases for J; bases not matched to a gene: 4. CDR3 loop: CASSISGGASYEQYF. CDR3 bases: TGTGCCAGCAGCATTAGCGGGGGGGCCTCCTACGAGCAGTACTTC.

The chain is built from TRBV2 and TRBJ2-4; the D is unclear. Germline CDR1 reads SNHLY; CDR2 reads FYNNEI. V was trimmed by 8 bases and J by 6 bases, leaving 17 bases between them. This CDR3 has 14 residues. The CDR3 reads CASDYGTFGNIQYF. For the CDR3, the DNA is TGTGCCAGCGATTACGGAACCTTTGGAAACATTCAGTACTTC.

This chain links TRBV7-3 with TRBJ1-1; TRBD1 matches 7 bases. From germline, CDR1 is SGHTA and CDR2 FQGTGA. J gave up 4 bases and V 5 bases, and 7 bases lay outside the gene matches. The CDR3 covers 14 residues. CDR3 region: CASSPQGGSTEAFF. CDR3 in DNA: TGTGCCAGCAGCCCCCAGGGGGGAAGCACTGAAGCTTTCTTT.

The chain joins TRBV14 to TRBJ2-5, with TRBD2 matching 7 bases. Germline values: CDR1 SGHDN, CDR2 FVKESK. CDR3 length: 14 residues. Losses at the gene ends were 4 bases for V and 4 bases for J; bases not matched to a gene: 6. The CDR3 is CASSPPGGRETQYF. CDR3 coding DNA: TGTGCCAGCAGCCCCCCCGGCGGGAGAGAGACCCAGTACTTC.

The rearrangement joins TRBV7-2 to TRBJ2-7, with D perhaps given as TRBD1 or TRBD2 (5 bases each). This CDR3 region has 14 residues. CDR1 is SGHTA, CDR2 FQGNSA, per germline. V dropped 3 bases and J dropped 2 bases, with 11 bases sitting between them. The chain's CDR3 is CASSFQGEAYEQYF. The CDR3 region has the DNA TGTGCCAGCAGCTTTCAGGGAGAGGCCTACGAGCAGTACTTC.

The genes are TRBV28 and TRBJ1-2, with D perhaps TRBD1 (5 bases). Between the trimmed V and J ends, which lost 6 bases and 4 bases, there was a span of 21 bases. Germline loops: CDR1 MDHEN, CDR2 SYDVKM. This CDR3 region has 16 residues. The CDR3 nucleotides read TGTGCCAGCAGAAGTCAGGACAAGTTCTTTTTCTATGGCTACACCTTC. Protein product: CASRSQDKFFFYGYTF.

V and J are TRBV7-2 and TRBJ1-2, with D unclear. This CDR3 contains 14 residues. CDR1 SGHTA and CDR2 FQGNSA come from the germline V gene. V was trimmed by 0 bases and J by 8 bases, leaving 13 bases between them. The CDR3 here is CASSLALAESGYTF. CDR3 DNA sequence: TGTGCCAGCAGCTTAGCGCTGGCAGAAAGCGGCTACACCTTC.

The rearrangement joins TRBV30 to TRBJ2-1; TRBD1 matches 9 bases. This CDR3 has 13 amino acids. The V gene end was trimmed by 6 bases and the J gene end by 6 bases; junction bases not matched to a gene: 6. CDR1 and CDR2 (germline): GTSNPN, SVGIG (reference sequence). In DNA, the CDR3 is TGTGCCTGCTGGAGACAGGGGGTCAATGAGCAGTTCTTC. Translating it yields CACWRQGVNEQFF.

V usage is TRBV15 and J usage is TRBJ1-2; 10 bases map to TRBD1. The germline V gene has CDR1 LNHNV and CDR2 YYDKDF (reference sequence). The CDR3 totals 16 residues. The V and J ends lost 1 base and 7 bases, in that order; junction bases with no gene match: 9. The DNA of the CDR3 is TGTGCCACCAGCAGAGGAGACAGGGGGCGCGGTGGTGGCTACACCTTC. Protein: CATSRGDRGRGGGYTF.

The chain uses TRBV5-4 and TRBJ2-5; TRBD1 matches at 9 bases. CDR3 size: 15 residues. The junction had 9 bases not matched to a gene; V was cut back by 4 bases and J by 5 bases. Per the germline V gene, CDR1 is SGHNT and CDR2 is YYREEE (reference sequence). The CDR3 spells CASSTRTGVVETQYF. The CDR3 DNA follows: TGTGCCAGCAGCACGAGGACAGGGGTGGTTGAGACCCAGTACTTC.

This clone was seen only a few times. The CDR3 loop reads CASSPRGAGDSYEQYF. DNA of the CDR3: TGTGCCAGCAGCCCTCGGGGAGCGGGGGACTCCTACGAGCAGTACTTC. The chain uses TRBV4-2 and TRBJ2-7; 8 bases line up with TRBD2. CDR1 and CDR2 from the germline V gene are LGHNA and YNFKEQ. V lost 4 bases, J lost 0 bases, and 8 bases stayed unmatched. CDR3 length: 16 residues.

J is TRBJ1-1 and V is TRBV28; D not certain. The germline V gene has CDR1 MDHEN and CDR2 SYDVKM. CDR3 length: 12 residues. Trimming removed 7 bases at V and 6 bases at J, with 12 bases between. Here the CDR3 reads CASNVRYAEAFF. CDR3 DNA: TGTGCCAGCAACGTACGGTACGCTGAAGCTTTCTTT.

This clone has more than one count but fewer than ten. V is TRBV19 and J is TRBJ1-1; D gene uncertain. The CDR3 totals 15 residues. Germline CDR1 reads LNHDA; CDR2 reads SQIVND (reference sequence). V shed 3 bases and J shed 1 base, with 12 bases lying between them. The CDR3 here is CASSIGPGGNTEAFF. CDR3 nucleotide sequence: TGTGCCAGTAGTATCGGGCCAGGTGGGAACACTGAAGCTTTCTTT.

The chain links TRBV5-4 to TRBJ1-2; D uncertain. CDR1 SGHNT and CDR2 YYREEE come from the germline V gene (reference sequence). The CDR3 runs to 12 residues. V dropped 0 bases and J dropped 13 bases, with 13 bases sitting between them. CDR3 coding DNA: TGTGCCAGCAGCTTGGTCGGCCACGATGCCACCTTC. Protein product: CASSLVGHDATF.

The V call is TRBV19, the J call TRBJ2-2; TRBD2 matches at 10 bases. Germline V lookup: CDR1 LNHDA, CDR2 SQIVND (reference sequence). This CDR3 region has 17 residues. With 7 bases clipped from V and 2 bases from J, the junction kept 10 bases outside the gene matches. The CDR3 coding sequence is TGTGCCAGTACCCCCGGGGTAGCGGGGGGCAACACCGGGGAGCTGTTTTTT. Translation: CASTPGVAGGNTGELFF.

The chain combines TRBV7-2 with TRBJ1-2, with D perhaps TRBD1 (5 bases). Trimming cost V 5 bases and J 6 bases, with 13 bases left between them. The CDR3 is 13 amino acids. Germline CDR1 SGHTA, CDR2 FQGNSA. The CDR3 DNA reads as TGTGCCAGCAGCCATCTTAACAGGAATGGCTACACCTTC. Translated: CASSHLNRNGYTF.

Only a few counts were recorded for this clone. A read error likely explains this, since a far larger clone differs by one base. The chain combines TRBV5-3 with TRBJ2-2; the D gene is possibly TRBD2 (5 bases). TRBV5-3 is labeled an ORF, and its function is uncertain. The CDR3 is 14 amino acids. The ends were cut back, 2 bases at V and 4 bases at J, with 9 bases in the middle. The CDR3 region has the DNA TGTGCCAGAAGCTTAGTTGGGAGCACCGGGGAGCTGTTTTTT. Its translation is CARSLVGSTGELFF.